This TCR beta chain comes out of a study of technical replicates of blood from several donors. V lost 0 bases to trimming and J lost 0 bases, with 9 bases between them. Germline CDR1 is LGHNA and CDR2 is YNFKEQ. CDR3 length equals 16 residues. Here immunoSEQ multiplex PCR was the method, and the copy in TCRdb shows in-frame clones only, minus some. The table has some 64,000 clones, about 96% seen once. Specimen: T cells isolated from PBMCs. The TCR was taken from a human donor in good health. The chain couples TRBV4-2 to TRBJ2-1; D is unclear. CDR3 DNA sequence: TGTGCCAGCAGCCAAGATTCAACGGTCTCCTACAATGAGCAGTTCTTC. Its translation is CASSQDSTVSYNEQFF.